The entry below gives a single T cell receptor (beta chain) sequence along with its context. Antigen: not known. Germline values: CDR1 WSHSY, CDR2 SAAADI. The CDR3 consists of 15 residues. Trimming at V came to 6 bases and at J to 0 bases, leaving 1 base not matched to a gene. This record belongs to a study of shared clonotypes between healthy human individuals. General observations from the study: The study drew on few donors, limiting represented genetic and exposure-history diversity. Apart from blood, nothing was sampled; tissue repertoires likely differ.

The method was immunoSEQ multiplex PCR; TCRdb's version includes in-frame clones alone and lacks a portion of them. The data hold some 500,000 clones, with roughly 80% observed a single time. The sequence was collected from a woman in her forties in good health. Some clones in this sample may be carry-over from other donors' samples. Sequencing used PBMCs. The chain links TRBV10-2 to TRBJ2-2; 10 positions agree with TRBD2. CDR3 residues: CASRLAGTNTGELFF. The CDR3, as DNA: TGCGCCAGCAGACTAGCGGGGACGAACACCGGGGAGCTGTTTTTT.